The next 29 T cell receptor beta chains were all read from a single sample in a study of T-cell memory formation after mild COVID-19. In TCRdb, the 5' RACE reads were re-called with MiXCR into one record per CDR3 protein. Of about 90,000 distinct CDR3 sequences listed, about an eighth are singletons. Sequences were obtained from PBMCs or a T cell subset sorted from them (not recorded which). The receptors derive from an adult woman who had mild COVID-19 (a few samples of this study predate the infection). Cell type and time point are not known.

For this clonotype: It may be a read error: a sequence one base away is much more abundant. The genes are TRBV7-6 and TRBJ2-3; 11 bases map to TRBD1. Per germline, CDR1 SGHVS and CDR2 FNYEAQ. Germline trimming cut 1 base from V and 4 bases from J; bases unmatched to any gene: 7. The CDR3 loop spans 17 amino acids. CDR3 DNA sequence: TGTGCCAGCAGCTTAGGTGCCTGGACAGGGGGCGCAGATACGCAGTATTTT. This gives the protein CASSLGAWTGGADTQYF. Looking up the rest from reference TRBV7-6 and TRBJ2-3 gives the full variable domain: GAGVSQSPRYKVTKRGQDVALRCDPISGHVSLYWYRQALGQGPEFLTYFNYEAQQDKSGLPNDRFSAERPEGSISTLTIQRTEQRDSAMYRCASSLGAWTGGADTQYFGPGTRLTVL.

The chain combines TRBV12-3 or TRBV12-4 with TRBJ2-1, with D perhaps given as TRBD1 or TRBD2 (5 bases each). Trimming shortened V by 5 bases and J by 7 bases, and 18 bases separated the two germline ends. This CDR3 has 15 residues. The CDR3 protein is CASSGGSGGWNEQFF. In nucleotides, the CDR3 is TGTGCCAGCAGTGGGGGAAGTGGCGGGTGGAATGAGCAGTTCTTC.

This clonotype was found a few times. This rearrangement joins TRBV6-4 to TRBJ2-5; D gene ambiguous. From germline, CDR1 is MRHNA and CDR2 SNTAGT. The ends were cut back, 4 bases at V and 2 bases at J, with 8 bases in the middle. This CDR3 comprises 13 residues. As DNA, the CDR3 is TGTGCCAGCAGTGTCTATATTCAAGAGACCCAGTACTTC. Translating gives CASSVYIQETQYF.

The chain combines TRBV7-9 with TRBJ2-5; tentatively, D is TRBD1 (7 bases). V gave up 4 bases and J gave up 3 bases, with 15 bases separating them. Germline loops: CDR1 SEHNR, CDR2 FQNEAQ (reference sequence). This CDR3 is built from 15 residues. CDR3: CASSSPDREEETQYF. For the CDR3, the DNA is TGTGCCAGCAGCTCTCCCGACAGGGAGGAAGAGACCCAGTACTTC. The whole variable domain, filled in from reference TRBV7-9 and TRBJ2-5, reads DTGVSQNPRHKITKRGQNVTFRCDPISEHNRLYWYRQTLGQGPEFLTYFQNEAQLEKSRLLSDRFSAERPKGSFSTLEIQRTEQGDSAMYLCASSSPDREEETQYFGPGTRLLVL.

This clonotype was detected a few times. This rearrangement joins TRBV9 to TRBJ2-1, with TRBD2 matching over 16 bases. With 3 bases clipped from V and 5 bases from J, the junction kept 2 bases outside the gene matches. The CDR3 length is 16 residues. CDR1 and CDR2 from the germline V gene are SGDLS and YYNGEE. The CDR3 coding sequence is TGTGCCAGCAGCGGGGGACTAGCGGGAGGGAACAATGAGCAGTTCTTC. Its protein product is CASSGGLAGGNNEQFF.

By sample share, this clonotype is medium-sized. The gene calls are TRBV5-1 and TRBJ2-1, with D possibly being TRBD1 or TRBD2 (5 bases each). With 0 bases removed from V and 8 bases from J, the gap between germline ends came to 9 bases. The length of the CDR3 is 13 residues. Germline V gives CDR1 SGHRS, CDR2 YFSETQ. The CDR3 bases are TGCGCCAGCAGCTTGGGGGGGTTCGATGAGCAGTTCTTC. This gives the protein CASSLGGFDEQFF.

V usage is TRBV7-3 and J usage is TRBJ2-1; D remains unclear. V was clipped by 3 bases and J by 8 bases, with 11 bases between them. The CDR3 is 13 amino acids. The germline V gene has CDR1 SGHTA and CDR2 FQGTGA. The CDR3 bases are TGTGCCAGCAGCTTCGTAAAAGGCGATGAGCAGTTCTTC. Protein sequence: CASSFVKGDEQFF.

V usage is TRBV18 and J usage is TRBJ2-1, with 13 bases lining up with TRBD2. The CDR3 sequence is 21 residues long. V dropped 3 bases and J dropped 1; count of bases not matched to a gene: 15. Germline CDR1 and CDR2: KGHSH and LQKENI. This CDR3 is CASSPSTLLAGGPWSYNEQFF. As DNA, the CDR3 is TGTGCCAGCTCACCTTCGACCCTACTAGCGGGAGGGCCTTGGTCCTACAATGAGCAGTTCTTC.

This clonotype turned up a few times. The chain combines TRBV3-1 with TRBJ2-7; perhaps TRBD1 as D (5 bases). Germline CDR1 and CDR2: LGHDT and YNNKEL (reference sequence). V was shortened by 0 bases and J by 4 bases, with 7 bases between the two germline ends. This CDR3 spans 13 amino acids. Written as DNA, the CDR3 is TGTGCCAGCAGCCAAGAGGACATTTACGAGCAGTACTTC. Encoded protein: CASSQEDIYEQYF.

In DNA, the CDR3 is TGTGCCAGCAGTTCCCGACTAGCGGGGGGCCAAGAGACCCAGTACTTC. As protein: CASSSRLAGGQETQYF. V usage is TRBV6-5 and J usage is TRBJ2-5, with 13 bases matching TRBD2. V dropped 4 bases and J dropped 1; count of bases not matched to a gene: 3. The CDR3 has 16 amino acids. CDR1 is MNHEY, CDR2 SVGAGI, per germline.

This clonotype was picked up a small number of times. The chain carries TRBV6-6 and TRBJ2-3; 7 positions match TRBD1. The CDR3 extends over 14 amino acids. Losses at the gene ends were 5 bases for V and 6 bases for J; bases not matched to a gene: 8. The V gene's germline CDR1 is MNHNY and CDR2 SVGAGI (reference sequence). CDR3 residues: CASSNYRGGDTQYF. The CDR3 coding sequence is TGTGCCAGCAGTAACTACAGGGGCGGGGATACGCAGTATTTT.

The DNA of the CDR3 is TGCGCCAGCAGCCCAGGGGACATACTAGCGGGGCGACAGACAGATACGCAGTATTTT. This gives the protein CASSPGDILAGRQTDTQYF. The chain combines TRBV5-1 with TRBJ2-3, with 10 bases aligning to TRBD2. The CDR3 runs to 19 residues. The junction had 17 bases not matched to a gene; V was cut back by 4 bases and J by 3 bases. The germline V gene has CDR1 SGHRS and CDR2 YFSETQ.

This clonotype occurred a few times. The chain couples TRBV12-3 or TRBV12-4 to TRBJ2-2, with D unclear. The V gene lost 7 bases and the J gene lost 0 bases, with 15 bases spanning the gap. The CDR3 loop spans 16 amino acids. CDR3 residues: CASNPALQANTGELFF. The CDR3, as DNA: TGTGCCAGCAATCCTGCTTTGCAGGCGAACACCGGGGAGCTGTTTTTT.

The V call is TRBV29-1, the J call TRBJ2-7, with TRBD1 as a possible D gene (5 bases). CDR1 and CDR2 (germline): SQVTM, ANQGSEA. With 0 bases removed from V and 2 bases from J, the gap between germline ends came to 8 bases. The CDR3 consists of 13 residues. CDR3 DNA sequence: TGCAGCGTTGAAGATTCACAGGCCTACGAGCAGTACTTC. It specifies CSVEDSQAYEQYF.

The V and J genes are TRBV7-8 and TRBJ1-5; D uncertain. The CDR3 contains 15 residues. V was trimmed by 3 bases and J by 5 bases, leaving 14 bases between them. Germline assignment: CDR1 SGHVS and CDR2 FQNEAQ. CDR3: CASSFLGGADQPQHF. The DNA of the CDR3 is TGTGCCAGCAGCTTCCTGGGAGGAGCGGATCAGCCCCAGCATTTT.

This clonotype was seen many times. The chain is built from TRBV15 and TRBJ2-2; D uncertain. CDR1 and CDR2 from the germline V gene are LNHNV and YYDKDF (reference sequence). The CDR3 covers 16 residues. Trimming removed 2 bases at V and 0 bases at J, with 10 bases between. CDR3 region: CATSRTTNPNTGELFF. The CDR3 DNA is TGTGCCACCAGCAGAACGACAAACCCGAACACCGGGGAGCTGTTTTTT.

This clonotype was counted between two and nine times. V is TRBV4-1 and J is TRBJ2-7; maybe TRBD1 (5 bases). Germline V gene data show CDR1 as MGHRA and CDR2 as YSYEKL. The CDR3 contains 13 residues. V lost 1 base to trimming and J lost 2 bases, with 6 bases between them. CDR3 nucleotides: TGCGCCAGCAGCCAAGGGGGCCCCTACGAGCAGTACTTC. Amino acid sequence: CASSQGGPYEQYF.

This clonotype has a handful of counts. The rearrangement uses TRBV29-1 and TRBJ2-3, with D perhaps assigned TRBD1 or TRBD2 (6 bases each). The length of the CDR3 is 16 residues. Germline V gives CDR1 SQVTM, CDR2 ANQGSEA. V was shortened by 1 base and J by 2 bases, with 16 bases between the two germline ends. The CDR3 DNA follows: TGCAGCGTTGAAGCCTCAGGGGAGGCGACCACAGATACGCAGTATTTT. It encodes CSVEASGEATTDTQYF.

In its sample, this clonotype was seen many times. The chain uses TRBV12-3 or TRBV12-4 and TRBJ2-3; no clear D gene. V was trimmed by 5 bases and J by 1 base, leaving 10 bases between them. The CDR3 totals 14 residues. DNA of the CDR3: TGTGCCAGCAGTGTCCATGGAGGCACAGATACGCAGTATTTT. Its translation: CASSVHGGTDTQYF.

This clonotype came up a few times. V is TRBV9 and J is TRBJ2-7; D is uncertain. The germline V gene encodes CDR1 SGDLS and CDR2 YYNGEE. The V end lost 0 bases, the J end lost 3 bases, and 10 bases lay between the germline ends. The CDR3 extends over 14 amino acids. CDR3: CASSVESDDYEQYF. CDR3 in DNA: TGTGCCAGCAGCGTAGAATCTGATGACTACGAGCAGTACTTC. The full variable domain, with the rest looked up from reference TRBV9 and TRBJ2-7, is DSGVTQTPKHLITATGQRVTLRCSPRSGDLSVYWYQQSLDQGLQFLIQYYNGEERAKGNILERFSAQQFPDLHSELNLSSLELGDSALYFCASSVESDDYEQYFGPGTRLTVT.

The chain combines TRBV21-1 with TRBJ1-1; TRBD1, the D gene given by the table, was not confirmed from the DNA. TRBV21-1 is listed as a pseudogene. The CDR3 length is 18 residues. CDR3 residues: CASSKDSRTGGEDTEAFF. In DNA form, the CDR3 reads TGTGCCAGCAGCAAAGATAGCAGGACAGGGGGTGAAGACACTGAAGCTTTCTTT.

This rearrangement joins TRBV5-1 to TRBJ2-2, with TRBD2 matching over 7 bases. Germline lookup yields CDR1 SGHRS and CDR2 YFSETQ. The CDR3 is 16 amino acids. Trimming took 1 base from V and 1 from J; bases not matched to a gene: 4. As DNA, the CDR3 is TGCGCCAGCAGCTTGTGGGCTAGCGGGAACACCGGGGAGCTGTTTTTT. Translating gives CASSLWASGNTGELFF.

This clonotype turned up a few times. The chain employs TRBV7-2 and TRBJ2-7; tentatively, D is TRBD1 (7 bases). Trimming pared 10 bases from V and 4 bases from J, leaving 14 bases between. Germline V lookup: CDR1 SGHTA, CDR2 FQGNSA. The CDR3 totals 12 residues. The CDR3 region is CAILQGGYEQYF. CDR3 nucleotide sequence: TGTGCCATCCTCCAGGGGGGTTACGAGCAGTACTTC.

This clonotype turned up a few times. J is TRBJ2-2 and V is TRBV14; D assignment may be TRBD1 or TRBD2 (5 bases each). CDR1 and CDR2 from the germline V gene are SGHDN and FVKESK. V gave up 4 bases and J gave up 3 bases, with 9 bases separating them. There are 14 residues in the CDR3. CDR3 coding DNA: TGTGCCAGCAGCCTCGGGACGTACACCGGGGAGCTGTTTTTT. Translation gives CASSLGTYTGELFF.

The table lists this clonotype with a few counts. The chain uses TRBV7-9 and TRBJ2-5; 11 nucleotides line up with TRBD1. V gave up 6 bases and J gave up 4 bases; unmatched junction bases: 4. The CDR3 spans 14 residues. CDR1 SEHNR and CDR2 FQNEAQ come from the germline V gene (reference sequence). CDR3 residues: CASRMGTGGETQYF. The CDR3 coding sequence is TGTGCCAGCAGGATGGGGACAGGGGGAGAGACCCAGTACTTC.

As regards this clonotype: Mismatch with germline at one junction end may stem from a read error. This chain joins TRBV7-9 and TRBJ2-7; no clear D gene. The CDR3 sequence is 10 residues long. Germline V gene sequence: CDR1 SEHNR, CDR2 FQNEAQ (reference sequence). The CDR3 loop is CASSPDPQSF. The CDR3 nucleotides read TGTGCCAGCAGCCCAGACCCCCAGTCCTTC.

This chain joins TRBV24-1 and TRBJ1-2, with TRBD1 matching over 7 bases. This CDR3 spans 15 amino acids. J gave up 6 bases and V 4 bases, and 10 bases lay outside the gene matches. CDR1 KGHDR and CDR2 SFDVKD come from the germline V gene. CDR3 nucleotide sequence: TGTGCCACCAGTGAATATCCGACAGGGATCGATGGCTACACCTTC. It translates to CATSEYPTGIDGYTF.

J is TRBJ1-1 and V is TRBV5-1; 7 nucleotides match TRBD1. With 0 bases clipped from V and 1 base from J, the junction kept 6 bases outside the gene matches. This CDR3 contains 16 residues. The germline CDR1 and CDR2 sequences are SGHRS and YFSETQ. CDR3 sequence reads: CASSLAEGARNTEAFF. In DNA form, the CDR3 reads TGCGCCAGCAGCTTGGCCGAGGGGGCGCGGAACACTGAAGCTTTCTTT.

The rearrangement uses TRBV12-3 or TRBV12-4 and TRBJ2-5; a possible D gene is TRBD2 (5 bases). V lost 4 bases and J 3 bases, leaving 15 bases between the germline ends. The CDR3 totals 15 residues. CDR3 coding DNA: TGTGCCAGCAGTTCCTCGGTTGCGGGCAAAGAGACCCAGTACTTC. The encoded protein is CASSSSVAGKETQYF.